A single sample is the source of the 14 T cell receptor beta chains below, sequenced in a study of regulatory T cells in long-lasting Graves disease. According to the study, TCR beta libraries were built with iRepertoire HTBI primers and CDR3-region Arm-PCR. TCRdb passed the multiplex PCR reads through MiXCR, listing each CDR3 protein once. Found here are fewer than 400,000 distinct CDR3 sequences, around 21% of them singletons; the top ten hold less than 25%. Time point reported: persistent/refractory GD, antithyroid drugs over 5 years with positive TRAb. Generation of the TCR library employed RNA extracted from PBMCs. The source material was peripheral blood mononuclear cells (PBMCs), sampled when the disease was refractory, from a patient treated with antithyroid drugs. Every receptor here comes from a female donor with Graves disease.

The sample holds many counts of this clonotype. The chain recombines TRBV7-2 with TRBJ1-1, with 8 bases matching TRBD1. The V and J ends lost 2 bases and 0 bases, in that order; junction bases with no gene match: 2. This CDR3 contains 15 residues. Germline V CDR1 and CDR2: SGHTA, FQGNSA. The CDR3 region is CASSLRGQVNTEAFF. CDR3 coding DNA: TGTGCCAGCAGCTTACGGGGACAGGTGAACACTGAAGCTTTCTTT.

This clonotype has just a few counts. The chain carries TRBV27 and TRBJ2-2, with 7 nucleotides matching TRBD2. Germline V gene lookup returns CDR1 MNHEY and CDR2 SMNVEV (reference sequence). Losses at the gene ends were 2 bases for V and 3 bases for J; bases not matched to a gene: 12. The CDR3 consists of 18 residues. CDR3 DNA: TGTGCCAGCAGTTTAAATTCGGGGGGAGTTTCGCACACCGGGGAGCTGTTTTTT. It codes for CASSLNSGGVSHTGELFF.

This clonotype was recorded at least ten times. The genes are TRBV29-1 and TRBJ1-2; D gene uncertain. V dropped 0 bases and J dropped 2 bases, with 10 bases sitting between them. The germline V gene has CDR1 SQVTM and CDR2 ANQGSEA. The CDR3 spans 14 residues. In DNA form, the CDR3 reads TGCAGCGTTGAAGATGCCGGGGTCAACTATGGCTACACCTTC. Amino acids: CSVEDAGVNYGYTF.

This clonotype was seen ten or more times. The chain combines TRBV2 with TRBJ1-4, with D possibly TRBD1 on 5 matching bases. Germline CDR1 is SNHLY and CDR2 is FYNNEI. Trimming removed 4 bases from V and 8 bases from J, with 14 bases in between. The CDR3 is made up of 14 amino acids. The chain's CDR3 is CASSVYGTSEKLFF. The CDR3 bases are TGTGCCAGCAGTGTCTACGGGACGTCCGAAAAACTGTTTTTT. Complete variable domain (other parts from reference TRBV2 and TRBJ1-4): EPEVTQTPSHQVTQMGQEVILRCVPISNHLYFYWYRQILGQKVEFLVSFYNNEISEKSEIFDDQFSVERPDGSNFTLKIRSTKLEDSAMYFCASSVYGTSEKLFFGSGTQLSVL.

This clonotype has a handful of counts. The rearrangement links TRBV6-1 to TRBJ2-7; D possibly corresponds to TRBD2 (5 bases). Looked up from germline, CDR1 is MNHNS and CDR2 is SASEGT. Trimming took 8 bases from V and 6 from J, leaving 14 bases between them. CDR3 length equals 12 residues. The CDR3, as DNA: TGTGCCAGCTCTTGGGGAGTTGCCGAGCAGTACTTC. Its translation is CASSWGVAEQYF.

In this sample, this clonotype turned up many times. The chain is built from TRBV24-1 and TRBJ2-5; 11 nucleotides align to TRBD2. J was trimmed by 5 bases and V by 5 bases; bases with no gene match: 6. This CDR3 comprises 15 residues. In germline, CDR1 is KGHDR, CDR2 SFDVKD. The CDR3 protein is CATSAGGLAVETQYF. The DNA of the CDR3 is TGTGCCACCAGTGCAGGGGGACTAGCGGTGGAGACCCAGTACTTC.

The rearrangement links TRBV12-3 or TRBV12-4 to TRBJ2-1; 8 bases align to TRBD2. Germline trimming cut 5 bases from V and 5 bases from J; bases unmatched to any gene: 8. The CDR3 is made up of 15 amino acids. The CDR3 DNA sequence: TGTGCCAGCAGTCTCGGGGGGGGGCCCGACAATGAGCAGTTCTTC. Translated: CASSLGGGPDNEQFF.

V usage is TRBV6-1 and J usage is TRBJ2-2; 9 positions match TRBD2. Germline CDR1 and CDR2: MNHNS and SASEGT. J was trimmed by 5 bases and V by 4 bases; bases with no gene match: 5. The CDR3 extends over 15 amino acids. The CDR3, as DNA: TGTGCCAGCAGTGGAGGCCTAGCGGGGACCGGGGAGCTGTTTTTT. This sequence encodes CASSGGLAGTGELFF.

The genes are TRBV20-1 and TRBJ1-2, with D perhaps TRBD1 (5 bases). V lost 1 base to trimming and J lost 1 base, with 13 bases between them. CDR1 and CDR2 (germline): DFQATT, SNEGSKA (reference sequence). This CDR3 region has 15 residues. For the CDR3, the DNA is TGCAGTGCTAGAGGACTGGGGGTCCATAACTATGGCTACACCTTC. As protein: CSARGLGVHNYGYTF.

V usage is TRBV20-1 and J usage is TRBJ2-7; D tentatively fits TRBD1 or TRBD2 (5 bases each). The V gene lost 0 bases and the J gene lost 3 bases, with 12 bases spanning the gap. This CDR3 contains 14 residues. CDR1 is DFQATT and CDR2 is SNEGSKA in the germline V gene (reference sequence). DNA for the CDR3: TGCAGTGCTAGAGACTACCGGGACGGCTACGAGCAGTACTTC. Translation: CSARDYRDGYEQYF.

This clonotype occurred a few times. This chain links TRBV11-2 with TRBJ2-7, with TRBD2 matching over 8 bases. Germline loops: CDR1 SGHAT, CDR2 FQNNGV. The CDR3 contains 13 residues. Unmatched junction bases numbered 4, after V lost 4 bases and J lost 5 bases. The CDR3 is CASSSREDHEQYF. The CDR3 DNA sequence: TGTGCCAGCAGCTCGCGGGAGGACCACGAGCAGTACTTC.

The V gene is TRBV18, the J gene TRBJ2-7, with 7 bases identical to TRBD1. The germline gives CDR1 KGHSH, CDR2 LQKENI. Germline trimming cut 6 bases from V and 2 bases from J; bases unmatched to any gene: 16. The CDR3 is 17 amino acids. CDR3 amino acids: CASSPRDSSKLTYEQYF. In nucleotides, the CDR3 is TGTGCCAGCTCTCCCCGGGACAGCTCCAAATTAACCTACGAGCAGTACTTC.

This clonotype was seen many times. The chain couples TRBV5-1 to TRBJ1-1, with 9 bases that match TRBD1. J was trimmed by 4 bases and V by 4 bases; bases with no gene match: 5. Germline loops: CDR1 SGHRS, CDR2 YFSETQ. CDR3 length: 14 residues. The CDR3 DNA reads as TGCGCCAGCAGCCATGGACAGGGGAGCACTGAAGCTTTCTTT. It yields the protein CASSHGQGSTEAFF.

This clonotype has only a few counts. This chain connects TRBV20-1 to TRBJ2-1; 9 bases are shared with TRBD2. The CDR3 has 14 amino acids. The ends lost 6 bases at V and 3 bases at J; junction bases unmatched: 6. Germline lookup yields CDR1 DFQATT and CDR2 SNEGSKA (reference sequence). This CDR3 reads CSASTSGLYNEQFF. The CDR3 DNA reads TGCAGTGCGAGCACTAGCGGGCTCTACAATGAGCAGTTCTTC.